The T cell receptor (beta chain) described here comes from a study of blood T cell repertoires in COVID-19. The CDR3 length is 15 residues. V was trimmed by 5 bases and J by 7 bases, leaving 18 bases between them. Germline CDR1 SGHVS, CDR2 FQNEAQ. The table came from immunoSEQ multiplex PCR; TCRdb's copy has only in-frame clones and leaves some out. The sample carries about 350,000 clones, about 92% recorded once. This chain links TRBV7-8 with TRBJ2-1; tentatively, D is TRBD2 (5 bases). The origin of this receptor is a woman aged 60-75 years with COVID-19, enrolled during active disease. The source material was peripheral blood. CDR3 nucleotide sequence: TGTGCCAGCAGCACAAGCAGGACTCTCCGAAATGAGCAGTTCTTC. It specifies CASSTSRTLRNEQFF. The full variable domain, rest sourced from reference TRBV7-8 and TRBJ2-1, is GAGVSQSPRYKVAKRGQDVALRCDPISGHVSLFWYQQALGQGPEFLTYFQNEAQLDKSGLPSDRFFAERPEGSVSTLKIQRTQQEDSAVYLCASSTSRTLRNEQFFGPGTRLTVL.